The entry below describes one T cell receptor beta chain. Its antigen remains unknown. Germline CDR1 is SGHAT and CDR2 is FQNNGV. CDR3 size: 16 residues. V trimming: 1 base; J trimming: 6 bases; junction bases outside the gene matches: 6. This sample was taken from a study of cytomegalovirus exposure and HLA in healthy donors. PCR primers comprised 60 Vbeta and 13 Jbeta primers. TCRdb's table, derived via immunoSEQ multiplex PCR, lists solely in-frame clones and lacks some. The sample consists of about 140,000 clones, around 73% of them appearing once. Study outcomes and limitations: TRBV6-2, TRBV6-3 and some other V segments were unresolvable in 87-base-pair reads. The study recorded 160 or so TCR beta chains that were cytomegalovirus-associated.

The J gene is TRBJ2-3, the V gene TRBV11-2; TRBD2 aligns across 11 bases. Specimen: PBMCs. The TCR comes from a female donor in good health and CMV-seronegative. The CDR3: CASSLVLAGAVDTQYF. CDR3 coding DNA: TGTGCCAGCAGCTTAGTACTAGCGGGAGCGGTTGATACGCAGTATTTT.